This T cell receptor (beta chain) was found in a study of T cells in localized non-small cell lung cancer. Notes on the study in general: Adjacent lung had a median approximately 50 of the 100 largest tumor clones.

By sample fraction, this clone is large. The antigen remains unidentified. The repertoire was sequenced with immunoSEQ multiplex PCR; TCRdb's copy has only in-frame clones and lacks some. The profile covers about 3,700 clones, with roughly 25% appearing a single time and 7.5% to 9% taken by the ten largest. The TCR was taken from a woman aged 40-70 years with stage I lung adenocarcinoma. The input for sequencing was lung tumor tissue, taken before any cancer treatment.

The DNA for the CDR3 is TGTGCCAGCAGCCCGATGACAGACTCAACTAATGAAAAACTGTTTTTT. This gives the protein CASSPMTDSTNEKLFF. V usage is TRBV11-3 and J usage is TRBJ1-4, with D possibly matching TRBD1 (5 bases). The CDR3 extends over 16 amino acids. V gave up 5 bases and J gave up 0 bases, with 13 bases separating them. Looked up from germline, CDR1 is SGHNT and CDR2 is YENEEA.